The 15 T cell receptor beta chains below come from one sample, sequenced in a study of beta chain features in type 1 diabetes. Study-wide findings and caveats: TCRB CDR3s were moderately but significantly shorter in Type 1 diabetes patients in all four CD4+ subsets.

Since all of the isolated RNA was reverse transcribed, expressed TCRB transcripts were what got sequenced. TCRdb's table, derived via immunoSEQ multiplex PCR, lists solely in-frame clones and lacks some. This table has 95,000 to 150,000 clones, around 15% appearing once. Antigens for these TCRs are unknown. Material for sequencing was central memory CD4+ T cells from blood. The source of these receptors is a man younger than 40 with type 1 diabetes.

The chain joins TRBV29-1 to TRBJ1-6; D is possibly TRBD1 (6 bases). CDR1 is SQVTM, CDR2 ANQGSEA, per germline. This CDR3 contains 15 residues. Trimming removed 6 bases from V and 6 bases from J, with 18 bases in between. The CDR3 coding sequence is TGCAGCGTCGTCGAAGGGACATCCATTAATTCACCCCTCCACTTT. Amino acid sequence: CSVVEGTSINSPLHF.

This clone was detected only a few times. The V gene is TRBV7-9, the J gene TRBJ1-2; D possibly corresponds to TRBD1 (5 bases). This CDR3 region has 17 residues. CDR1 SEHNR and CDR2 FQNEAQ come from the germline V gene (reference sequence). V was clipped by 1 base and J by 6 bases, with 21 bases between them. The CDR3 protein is CASSLGLGPRPMNGYTF. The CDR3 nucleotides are TGTGCCAGCAGCTTAGGTCTGGGGCCCCGACCTATGAATGGCTACACCTTC.

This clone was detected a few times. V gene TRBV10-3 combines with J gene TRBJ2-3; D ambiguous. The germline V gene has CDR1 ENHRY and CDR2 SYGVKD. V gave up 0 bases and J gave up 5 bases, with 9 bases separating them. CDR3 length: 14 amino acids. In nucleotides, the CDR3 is TGTGCCATCAGTGAGTCGTCAGCGCGAGATACGCAGTATTTT. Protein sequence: CAISESSARDTQYF.

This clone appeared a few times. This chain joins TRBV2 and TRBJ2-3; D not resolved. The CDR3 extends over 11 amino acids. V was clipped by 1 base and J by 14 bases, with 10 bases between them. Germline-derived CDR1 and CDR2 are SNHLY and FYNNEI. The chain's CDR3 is CASSEGPLGYF. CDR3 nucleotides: TGTGCCAGCAGTGAAGGACCCCTTGGGTATTTT.

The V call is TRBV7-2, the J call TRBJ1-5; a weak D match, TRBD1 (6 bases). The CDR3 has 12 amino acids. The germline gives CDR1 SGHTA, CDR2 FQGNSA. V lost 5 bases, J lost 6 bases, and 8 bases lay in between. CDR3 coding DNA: TGTGCCAGCAGCAAGGGGGGTCAGCCCCAGCATTTT. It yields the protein CASSKGGQPQHF.

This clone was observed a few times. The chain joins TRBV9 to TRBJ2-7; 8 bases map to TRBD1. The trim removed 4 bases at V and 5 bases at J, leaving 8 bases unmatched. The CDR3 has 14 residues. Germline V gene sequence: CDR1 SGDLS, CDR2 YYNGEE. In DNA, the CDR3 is TGTGCCAGCAGCACAACAGGGGGGAGCCACGAGCAGTACTTC. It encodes CASSTTGGSHEQYF.

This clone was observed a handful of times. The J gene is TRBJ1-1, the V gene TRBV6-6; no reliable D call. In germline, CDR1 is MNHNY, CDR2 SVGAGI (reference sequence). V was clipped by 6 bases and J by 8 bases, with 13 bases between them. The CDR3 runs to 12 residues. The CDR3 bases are TGTGCCAGCAGCCCTTCCTTAGCCGAAGCTTTCTTT. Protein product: CASSPSLAEAFF.

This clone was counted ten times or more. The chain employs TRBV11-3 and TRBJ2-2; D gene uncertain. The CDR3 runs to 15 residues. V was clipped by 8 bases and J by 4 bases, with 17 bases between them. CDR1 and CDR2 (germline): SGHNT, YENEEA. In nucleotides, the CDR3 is TGTGCCAGCGGGTCAAGGGTTTCCTCCACCGGGGAGCTGTTTTTT. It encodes CASGSRVSSTGELFF.

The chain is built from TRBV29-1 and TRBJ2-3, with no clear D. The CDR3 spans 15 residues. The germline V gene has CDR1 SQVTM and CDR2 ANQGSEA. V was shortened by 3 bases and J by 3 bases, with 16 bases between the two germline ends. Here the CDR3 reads CSVDTGPRSTDTQYF. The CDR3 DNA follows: TGCAGCGTTGATACGGGCCCCCGATCGACAGATACGCAGTATTTT.

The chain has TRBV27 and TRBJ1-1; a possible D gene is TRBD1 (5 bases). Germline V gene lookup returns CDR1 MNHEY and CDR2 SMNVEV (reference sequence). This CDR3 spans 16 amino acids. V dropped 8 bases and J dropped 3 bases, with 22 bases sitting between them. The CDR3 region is CASRPVGTARDTEAFF. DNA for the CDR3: TGTGCCAGCCGTCCTGTAGGGACGGCTAGGGACACTGAAGCTTTCTTT.

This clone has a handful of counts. In nucleotides, the CDR3 is TGCAGCGTTGGCGACAAAAGCTCATGGTATGGCTACACCTTC. It is translated as CSVGDKSSWYGYTF. The chain uses TRBV29-1 and TRBJ1-2; D not resolved. CDR1 SQVTM and CDR2 ANQGSEA come from the germline V gene. The CDR3 is 14 amino acids. Trimming left V 4 bases short and J 5 bases short, with 17 bases between.

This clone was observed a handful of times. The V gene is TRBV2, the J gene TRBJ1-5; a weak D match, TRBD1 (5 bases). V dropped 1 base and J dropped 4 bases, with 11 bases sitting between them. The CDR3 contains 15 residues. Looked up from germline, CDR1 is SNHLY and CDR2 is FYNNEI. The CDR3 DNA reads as TGTGCCAGCAGTGAAGAGAGGGGCCGGAATCAGCCCCAGCATTTT. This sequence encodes CASSEERGRNQPQHF.

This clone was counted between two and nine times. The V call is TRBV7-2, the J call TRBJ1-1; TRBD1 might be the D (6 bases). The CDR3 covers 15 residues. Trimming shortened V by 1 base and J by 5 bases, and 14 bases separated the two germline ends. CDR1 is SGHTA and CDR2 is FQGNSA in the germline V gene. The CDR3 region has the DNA TGTGCCAGCAGCTTAGGCGGGGGCTGGGGAACTGAAGCTTTCTTT. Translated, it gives CASSLGGGWGTEAFF.

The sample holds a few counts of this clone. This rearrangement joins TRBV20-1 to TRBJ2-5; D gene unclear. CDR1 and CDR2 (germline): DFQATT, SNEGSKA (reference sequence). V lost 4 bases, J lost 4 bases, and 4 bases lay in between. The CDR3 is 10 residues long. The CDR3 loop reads CSATAETQYF. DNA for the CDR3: TGCAGTGCTACAGCAGAGACCCAGTACTTC.

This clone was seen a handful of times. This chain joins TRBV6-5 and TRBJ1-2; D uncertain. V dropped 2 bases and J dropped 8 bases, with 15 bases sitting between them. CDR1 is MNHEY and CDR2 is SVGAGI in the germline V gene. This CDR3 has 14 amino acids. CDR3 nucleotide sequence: TGTGCCAGCAGTTACAACGAAAGGGAGGAGGGCTACACCTTC. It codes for CASSYNEREEGYTF.